This T cell receptor (beta chain) was recorded in a study of blood T cell repertoires in COVID-19. Looking at the study overall: COVID-19 samples collected from the United States, Italy and Spain covered acute and convalescent phases. PBMCs, B-cell-depleted T cells, or T cells provided the cDNA or gDNA that made up the material.

This CDR3 has 15 amino acids. Germline lookup yields CDR1 SGHVS and CDR2 FQNEAQ. V shed 5 bases and J shed 0 bases, with 11 bases lying between them. Original processing notes: Reference gene primer amplification gave nucleated cell count estimates. Assay used: immunoSEQ multiplex PCR; TCRdb lists only in-frame clones, some missing. D and trimming come from the DNA, and the V and J calls and clone size come from that table. The sample records about 250,000 clones, about 80% being singletons. The sequenced sample consisted of peripheral blood. This receptor was taken from a man at least 80 years old with acute or convalescent COVID-19. The genes are TRBV7-8 and TRBJ1-3, with D tentatively TRBD1 (6 bases). The CDR3 DNA follows: TGTGCCAGCAGCCTAGACAGGAGCTCTGGAAACACCATATATTTT. Translation gives CASSLDRSSGNTIYF.